These 9 T cell receptor beta chains were all obtained from the same sample, sequenced in a study of human T cells and chemical hapten exposure. TCRdb re-analysed the RACE reads in MiXCR, keeping a single row per CDR3 protein. The sample records 60,000 to 75,000 distinct CDR3 sequences, around 7% being singletons. Time point indicated: pre-sensitization, week 0. As for treatment: therapeutic diphenylcyclopropenone sensitization with weekly scalp DPC. The sequences come from whole blood, collected in connection with sensitization to the hapten diphenylcyclopropenone (DPC). The receptors originated from a woman in her 30s with alopecia areata. Some clones in this sample may be carry-over from other donors' samples.

This clonotype appeared many times. The J gene is TRBJ1-6, the V gene TRBV27; 7 bases are shared with TRBD1. Per germline, CDR1 MNHEY and CDR2 SMNVEV (reference sequence). V dropped 2 bases and J dropped 6; count of bases not matched to a gene: 4. This CDR3 region has 15 residues. CDR3 residues: CASSLAGQINSPLHF. DNA of the CDR3: TGTGCCAGCAGTTTAGCGGGACAGATTAATTCACCCCTCCACTTT.

This clonotype showed up many times. This sequence joins TRBV7-2 and TRBJ2-7; D perhaps matches TRBD1 (6 bases). Germline V gives CDR1 SGHTA, CDR2 FQGNSA. The CDR3 spans 16 residues. The V and J ends lost 5 bases and 3 bases respectively, with 20 bases between them. As DNA, the CDR3 is TGTGCCAGCAGCCTAAGCCCGGACAGAATCCTCTACGAGCAGTACTTC. Its translation is CASSLSPDRILYEQYF.

In this sample, this clonotype turned up many times. The rearrangement links TRBV10-2 to TRBJ1-2; 10 nucleotides line up with TRBD1. This CDR3 region has 14 residues. With 0 bases clipped from V and 7 bases from J, the junction kept 2 bases outside the gene matches. CDR1 is WSHSY, CDR2 SAAADI, per germline. The CDR3 is CASSESTGGLGYTF. The CDR3 DNA reads TGCGCCAGCAGTGAGTCGACAGGGGGCCTTGGCTACACCTTC.

This clonotype has a handful of counts. The chain links TRBV6-6 to TRBJ1-2, with 8 bases identical to TRBD1. The V and J ends lost 4 bases and 3 bases, in that order; junction bases with no gene match: 4. The CDR3 extends over 14 amino acids. Germline loops: CDR1 MNHNY, CDR2 SVGAGI (reference sequence). The CDR3 DNA sequence: TGTGCCAGCAGTTCAGGACAGGGAGACTATGGCTACACCTTC. Amino acids: CASSSGQGDYGYTF.

The rearrangement uses TRBV18 and TRBJ2-7; TRBD2 aligns across 7 bases. Germline trimming cut 6 bases from V and 5 bases from J; bases unmatched to any gene: 13. Germline V gene lookup returns CDR1 KGHSH and CDR2 LQKENI. The CDR3 extends over 15 amino acids. Here the CDR3 reads CASSSSSGDYNEQYF. The DNA for the CDR3 is TGTGCCAGCTCTTCCTCTAGCGGCGACTACAACGAGCAGTACTTC.

Only a few counts were recorded for this clonotype. The chain has TRBV19 and TRBJ2-1; 12 positions agree with TRBD2. The germline V gene has CDR1 LNHDA and CDR2 SQIVND (reference sequence). This CDR3 has 16 amino acids. The ends lost 6 bases at V and 3 bases at J; junction bases unmatched: 6. The CDR3 reads CASSTLAGGHYNEQFF. The CDR3 DNA is TGTGCCAGTAGCACTCTAGCGGGGGGGCACTACAATGAGCAGTTCTTC.

This clonotype was counted many times. The CDR3 region is CASSRGHDSTEAFF. The CDR3 DNA reads as TGTGCCAGCAGCAGGGGGCATGATAGCACTGAAGCTTTCTTT. This chain uses TRBV7-8 with TRBJ1-1, with TRBD1 identical over 7 bases. CDR1 and CDR2 (germline): SGHVS, FQNEAQ. The CDR3 spans 14 residues. With 5 bases clipped from V and 4 bases from J, the junction kept 7 bases outside the gene matches.

The chain carries TRBV5-6 and TRBJ1-1; D might be TRBD1 (6 bases). The CDR3 is 15 amino acids. The germline V gene has CDR1 SGHDT and CDR2 YYEEEE. Trimming took off 4 bases at V and 4 bases at J, with 17 bases between the two ends. CDR3 residues: CASSREGTGATEAFF. The CDR3, as DNA: TGTGCCAGCAGCCGAGAGGGGACGGGGGCCACTGAAGCTTTCTTT. The whole variable domain, filled in from reference TRBV5-6 and TRBJ1-1, reads DAGVTQSPTHLIKTRGQQVTLRCSPKSGHDTVSWYQQALGQGPQFIFQYYEEEERQRGNFPDRFSGHQFPNYSSELNVNALLLGDSALYLCASSREGTGATEAFFGQGTRLTVV.

At least ten counts were recorded for this clonotype. The V call is TRBV7-3, the J call TRBJ1-1; no clear D gene. V was shortened by 2 bases and J by 3 bases, with 7 bases between the two germline ends. CDR3 length equals 13 residues. Germline V lookup: CDR1 SGHTA, CDR2 FQGTGA. CDR3 sequence reads: CASSLSQYTEAFF. CDR3 DNA: TGTGCCAGCAGCTTATCACAGTACACTGAAGCTTTCTTT.